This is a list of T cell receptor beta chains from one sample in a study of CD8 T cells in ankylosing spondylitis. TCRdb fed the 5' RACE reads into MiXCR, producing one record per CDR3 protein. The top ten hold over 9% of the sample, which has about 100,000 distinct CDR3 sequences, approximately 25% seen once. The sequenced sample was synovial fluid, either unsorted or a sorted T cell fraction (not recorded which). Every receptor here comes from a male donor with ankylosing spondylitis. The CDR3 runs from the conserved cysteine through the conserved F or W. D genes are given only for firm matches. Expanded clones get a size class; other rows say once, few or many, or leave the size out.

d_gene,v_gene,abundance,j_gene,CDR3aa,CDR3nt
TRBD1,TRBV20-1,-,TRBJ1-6,CSARLTYGTGEVPSYNSPLHF,TGCAGTGCTAGACTTACCTACGGGACAGGGGAGGTCCCGTCCTATAATTCACCCCTCCACTTT
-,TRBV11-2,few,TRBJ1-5,CASSSGVSGQPQHF,TGTGCCAGCAGCTCCGGAGTTTCGGGTCAGCCCCAGCATTTT
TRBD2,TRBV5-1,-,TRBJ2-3,CASGGLAGPGTQYF,TGCGCCAGCGGTGGACTAGCGGGGCCTGGTACGCAGTATTTT
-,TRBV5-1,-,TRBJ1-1,CASSVGQLNTEAFF,TGCGCCAGCAGCGTCGGACAGCTGAACACTGAAGCTTTCTTT
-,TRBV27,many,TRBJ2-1,CASRITGSGSYNEQFF,TGTGCCAGCAGGATAACGGGGTCAGGCTCCTACAATGAGCAGTTCTTC
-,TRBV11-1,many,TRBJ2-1,CASSSNPYNEQFF,TGTGCCAGCAGCTCGAACCCTTACAATGAGCAGTTCTTC
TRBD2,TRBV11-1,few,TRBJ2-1,CASSPRGGSAYNEQFF,TGTGCCAGCAGCCCCCGCGGGGGGAGCGCCTACAATGAGCAGTTCTTC
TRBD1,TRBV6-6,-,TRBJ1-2,CASSPGTAGYTF,TGTGCCAGCAGTCCCGGGACAGCTGGCTACACCTTC
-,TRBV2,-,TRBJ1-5,CASTGQTYSNQPQHF,TGTGCCAGCACGGGGCAGACTTATAGCAATCAGCCCCAGCATTTT
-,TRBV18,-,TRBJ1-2,CASSPGTHYGYTF,TGTGCCAGCTCACCCGGGACACACTATGGCTACACCTTC
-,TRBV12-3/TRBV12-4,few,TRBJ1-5,CASSPSLNQPQHF,TGTGCCAGCAGCCCCTCCCTCAATCAGCCCCAGCATTTT
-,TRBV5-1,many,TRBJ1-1,CASNSGYNTEAFF,TGCGCCAGCAATTCTGGGTATAACACTGAAGCTTTCTTT
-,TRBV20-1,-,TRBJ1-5,CSAGRLLNQPQHF,TGCAGTGCCGGACGGTTGTTAAATCAGCCCCAGCATTTT
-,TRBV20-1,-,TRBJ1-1,CSASPGEGTEAFF,TGCAGTGCTAGCCCAGGGGAAGGGACTGAAGCTTTCTTT
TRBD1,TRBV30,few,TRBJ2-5,CAWSVQGSQETQYF,TGTGCCTGGAGTGTACAGGGGTCCCAAGAGACCCAGTACTTC
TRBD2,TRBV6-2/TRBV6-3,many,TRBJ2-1,CASMRAQISGGEQFF,TGTGCCAGCATGAGGGCTCAGATAAGCGGGGGTGAGCAGTTCTTC
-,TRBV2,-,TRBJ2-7,CASSEMDKSSYEQYF,TGTGCCAGCAGTGAAATGGACAAGAGCTCCTACGAGCAGTACTTC
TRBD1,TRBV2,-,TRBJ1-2,CASSAGQYGYTF,TGTGCCAGCAGTGCGGGACAGTATGGCTACACCTTC
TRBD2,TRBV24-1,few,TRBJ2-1,CATSDYPSGSYNEQFF,TGTGCCACCAGTGATTACCCTAGCGGCTCCTACAATGAGCAGTTCTTC
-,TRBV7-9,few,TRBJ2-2,CASSLNENTGELFF,TGTGCCAGCAGCTTAAACGAGAACACCGGGGAGCTGTTTTTT
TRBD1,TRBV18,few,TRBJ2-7,CASSPGTGAGYEQYF,TGTGCCAGCTCACCGGGGACAGGTGCGGGCTACGAGCAGTACTTC
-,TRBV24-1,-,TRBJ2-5,CATSDSGFKGETQYF,TGTGCCACCAGTGACTCGGGGTTTAAGGGGGAGACCCAGTACTTC
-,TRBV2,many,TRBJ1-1,CASSAGLLNTEAFF,TGTGCCAGCAGCGCGGGACTTCTGAACACTGAAGCTTTCTTT